The entry that follows covers one T cell receptor (beta chain) sequence. This CDR3 spans 14 amino acids. V was shortened by 9 bases and J by 0 bases, with 11 bases between the two germline ends. Germline lookup yields CDR1 SNHLY and CDR2 FYNNEI. The data are from a study of T cell changes during pregnancy in multiple sclerosis. Generated by immunoSEQ multiplex PCR, the TCRdb table keeps only in-frame clones and is missing some. Of approximately 70,000 clones in the sample, 90% to 95% were seen once. The source of this sequence is a female donor with multiple sclerosis, enrolled in a pregnancy study. The sample consisted of peripheral blood, taken in the third trimester of pregnancy. This chain uses TRBV2 with TRBJ2-2; D gene unclear. Here the CDR3 reads CARGGPANTGELFF. The DNA of the CDR3 is TGTGCCAGGGGTGGGCCAGCGAACACCGGGGAGCTGTTTTTT.